This T cell receptor (beta chain) was identified during a study of cytomegalovirus exposure and HLA in healthy donors. The V end was cut by 5 bases, the J end by 5 bases, with 9 bases between. The CDR3 contains 12 residues. Germline V lookup: CDR1 SGHAT, CDR2 FQNNGV. The PCR ran on 60 Vbeta and 13 Jbeta primers. The assay was immunoSEQ multiplex PCR, and TCRdb's table has in-frame clones only and misses some. The sample consists of roughly 200,000 clones, approximately 80% of them appearing once. V and J are TRBV11-2 and TRBJ2-5, with TRBD1 as a possible D gene (5 bases). The sequence came from a woman in her 50s in good health and CMV-seronegative. Sequencing was carried out using PBMCs. The CDR3 loop is CASSGARETQYF. In DNA form, the CDR3 reads TGTGCCAGCAGCGGGGCTCGGGAGACCCAGTACTTC.